This T cell receptor (beta chain) emerged from a study of CD8 T cells in Susac syndrome. This clonotype was seen a single time. RNA amounts of about 0.5 to 1 ug underwent reverse transcription with random hexamers. Multiplex PCR with immunoSEQ amplified the TCR beta CDR3 across 54 Vbeta and 13 Jbeta. TCRdb reanalysed the immunoSEQ multiplex PCR reads using MiXCR and keeps one entry per CDR3 protein. The table shows approximately 130,000 distinct CDR3 sequences, with 90% to 95% occurring only once. The multiple sclerosis controls, all treatment-naive patients, had relapsing-remitting disease that was stable or active. The CDR3 consists of 17 residues. Germline V lookup: CDR1 SGHRS, CDR2 YFSETQ. V lost 0 bases to trimming and J lost 0 bases, with 16 bases between them.

The TCR comes from a human donor with multiple sclerosis. Sequenced input: CD8+ T cells from PBMCs. The genes are TRBV5-1 and TRBJ2-7; perhaps TRBD2 as D (6 bases). The CDR3 sequence is CASSLEVAEMSSYEQYF. CDR3 DNA: TGCGCCAGCAGCTTGGAAGTAGCGGAAATGAGCTCCTACGAGCAGTACTTC.